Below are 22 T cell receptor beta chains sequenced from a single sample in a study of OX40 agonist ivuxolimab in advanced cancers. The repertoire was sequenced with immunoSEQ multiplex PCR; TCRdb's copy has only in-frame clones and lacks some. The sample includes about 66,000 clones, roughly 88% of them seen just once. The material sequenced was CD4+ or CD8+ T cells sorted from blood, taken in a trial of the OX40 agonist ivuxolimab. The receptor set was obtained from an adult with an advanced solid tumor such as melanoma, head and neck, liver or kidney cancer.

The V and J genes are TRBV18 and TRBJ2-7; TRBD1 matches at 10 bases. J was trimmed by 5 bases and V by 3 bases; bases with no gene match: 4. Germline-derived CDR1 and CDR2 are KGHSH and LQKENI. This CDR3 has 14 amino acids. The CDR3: CASSPGTGDDEQYF. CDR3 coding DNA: TGTGCCAGCTCACCCGGGACAGGGGACGACGAGCAGTACTTC. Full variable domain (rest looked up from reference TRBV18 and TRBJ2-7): NAGVMQNPRHLVRRRGQEARLRCSPMKGHSHVYWYRQLPEEGLKFMVYLQKENIIDESGMPKERFSAEFPKEGPSILRIQQVVRGDSAAYFCASSPGTGDDEQYFGPGTRLTVT.

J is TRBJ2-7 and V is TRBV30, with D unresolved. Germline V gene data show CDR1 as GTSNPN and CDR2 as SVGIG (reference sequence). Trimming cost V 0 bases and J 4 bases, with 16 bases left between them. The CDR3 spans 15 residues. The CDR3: CAWSVVRSLSYEQYF. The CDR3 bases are TGTGCCTGGAGTGTAGTCCGGTCGTTATCGTACGAGCAGTACTTC.

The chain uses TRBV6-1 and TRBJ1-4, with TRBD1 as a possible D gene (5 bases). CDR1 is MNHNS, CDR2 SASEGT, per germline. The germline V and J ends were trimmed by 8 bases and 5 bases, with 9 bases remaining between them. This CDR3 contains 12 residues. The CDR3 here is CASRGGNEKLFF. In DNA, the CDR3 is TGTGCCAGCCGGGGGGGGAATGAAAAACTGTTTTTT.

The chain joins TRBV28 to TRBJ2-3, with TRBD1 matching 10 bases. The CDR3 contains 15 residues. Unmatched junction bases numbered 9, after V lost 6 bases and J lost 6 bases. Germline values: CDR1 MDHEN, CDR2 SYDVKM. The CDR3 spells CASSTRTGGKDTQYF. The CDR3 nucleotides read TGTGCCAGCAGCACTCGGACAGGGGGAAAGGATACGCAGTATTTT.

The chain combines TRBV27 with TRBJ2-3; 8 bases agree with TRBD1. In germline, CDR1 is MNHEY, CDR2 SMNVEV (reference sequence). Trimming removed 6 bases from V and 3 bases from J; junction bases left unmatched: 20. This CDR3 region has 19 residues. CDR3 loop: CASRTPGLGTGQATDTQYF. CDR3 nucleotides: TGTGCCAGCAGGACCCCGGGGTTGGGGACAGGACAAGCAACAGATACGCAGTATTTT.

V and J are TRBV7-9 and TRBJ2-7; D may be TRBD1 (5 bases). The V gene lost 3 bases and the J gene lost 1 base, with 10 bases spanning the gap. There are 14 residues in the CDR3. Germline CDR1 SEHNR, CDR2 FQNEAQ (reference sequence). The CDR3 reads CASSFWGGSYEQYF. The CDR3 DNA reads TGTGCCAGCAGCTTTTGGGGCGGATCCTACGAGCAGTACTTC.

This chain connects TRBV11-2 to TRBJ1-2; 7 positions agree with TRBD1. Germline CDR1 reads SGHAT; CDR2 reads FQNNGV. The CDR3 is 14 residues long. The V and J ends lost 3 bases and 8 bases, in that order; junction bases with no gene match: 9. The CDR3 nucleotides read TGTGCCAGCAGCTTCCTTGGACAGGTTGAGGGCTACACCTTC. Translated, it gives CASSFLGQVEGYTF.

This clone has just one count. CDR3 protein: CASSLEASRNYGYTF. The CDR3 nucleotides read TGCGCCAGCAGCTTGGAGGCCTCCCGGAACTATGGCTACACCTTC. The chain uses TRBV5-1 and TRBJ1-2, with D unresolved. CDR1 is SGHRS, CDR2 YFSETQ, per germline. This CDR3 has 15 residues. With 0 bases removed from V and 2 bases from J, the gap between germline ends came to 11 bases. Combining the CDR3 with reference TRBV5-1 and TRBJ1-2 gives the whole variable domain KAGVTQTPRYLIKTRGQQVTLSCSPISGHRSVSWYQQTPGQGLQFLFEYFSETQRNKGNFPGRFSGRQFSNSRSEMNVSTLELGDSALYLCASSLEASRNYGYTFGSGTRLTVV.

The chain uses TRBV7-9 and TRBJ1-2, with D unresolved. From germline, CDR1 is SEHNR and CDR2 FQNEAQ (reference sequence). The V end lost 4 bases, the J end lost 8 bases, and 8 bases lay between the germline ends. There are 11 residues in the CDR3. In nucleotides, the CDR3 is TGTGCCAGCAGCTCGATTGGGGGCTACACCTTC. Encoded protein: CASSSIGGYTF.

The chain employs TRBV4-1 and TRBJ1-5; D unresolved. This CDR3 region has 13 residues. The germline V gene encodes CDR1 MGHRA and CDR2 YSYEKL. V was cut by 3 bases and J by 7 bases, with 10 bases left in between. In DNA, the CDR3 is TGCGCCAGCAGCCAGGAAGGAAGGCAGCCCCAGCATTTT. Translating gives CASSQEGRQPQHF.

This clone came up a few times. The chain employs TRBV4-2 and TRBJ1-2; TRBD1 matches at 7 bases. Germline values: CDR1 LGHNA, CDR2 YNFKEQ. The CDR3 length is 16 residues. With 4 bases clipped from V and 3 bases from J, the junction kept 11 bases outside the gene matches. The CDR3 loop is CASSPEGQSLDYGYTF. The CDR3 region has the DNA TGTGCCAGCAGCCCGGAGGGACAGAGTTTAGACTATGGCTACACCTTC.

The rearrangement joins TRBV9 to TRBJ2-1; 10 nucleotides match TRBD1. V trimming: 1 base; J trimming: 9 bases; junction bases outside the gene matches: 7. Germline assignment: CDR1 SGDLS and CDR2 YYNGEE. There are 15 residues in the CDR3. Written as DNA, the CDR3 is TGTGCCAGCAGCGTACGGGACAGGGGAAGAAGTGAGCAGTTCTTC. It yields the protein CASSVRDRGRSEQFF.

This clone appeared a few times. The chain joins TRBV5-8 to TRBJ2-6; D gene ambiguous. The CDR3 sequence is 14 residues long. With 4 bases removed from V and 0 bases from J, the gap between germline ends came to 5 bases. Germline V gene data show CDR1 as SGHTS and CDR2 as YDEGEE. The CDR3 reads CASSRNSGANVLTF. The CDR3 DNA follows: TGTGCCAGCAGCCGAAACTCTGGGGCCAACGTCCTGACTTTC.

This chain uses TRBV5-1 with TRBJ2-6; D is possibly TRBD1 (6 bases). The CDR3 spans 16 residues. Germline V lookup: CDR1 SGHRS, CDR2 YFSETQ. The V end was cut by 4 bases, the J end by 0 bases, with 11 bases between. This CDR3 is CASSRSGASGANVLTF. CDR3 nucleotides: TGCGCCAGCAGCCGATCAGGGGCCTCTGGGGCCAACGTCCTGACTTTC.

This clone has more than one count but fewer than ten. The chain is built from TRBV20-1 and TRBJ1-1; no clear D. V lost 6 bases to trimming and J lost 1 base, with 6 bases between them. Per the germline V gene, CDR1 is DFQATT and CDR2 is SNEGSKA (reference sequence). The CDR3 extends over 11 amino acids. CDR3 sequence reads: CSANRNTEAFF. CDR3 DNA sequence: TGCAGTGCAAATCGGAACACTGAAGCTTTCTTT.

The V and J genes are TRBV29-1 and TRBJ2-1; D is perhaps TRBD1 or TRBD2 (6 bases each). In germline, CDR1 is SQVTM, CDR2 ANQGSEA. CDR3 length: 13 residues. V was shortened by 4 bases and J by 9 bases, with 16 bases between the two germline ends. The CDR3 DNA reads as TGCAGCGTTGTACCTCGGGGGCGGAGTGAGCAGTTCTTC. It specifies CSVVPRGRSEQFF.

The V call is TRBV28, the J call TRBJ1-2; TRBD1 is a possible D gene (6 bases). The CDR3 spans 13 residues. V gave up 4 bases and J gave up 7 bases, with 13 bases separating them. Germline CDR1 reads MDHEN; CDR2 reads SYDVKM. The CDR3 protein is CASSSPTGLGYTF. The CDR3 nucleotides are TGTGCCAGCAGTTCCCCCACAGGGCTTGGCTACACCTTC.

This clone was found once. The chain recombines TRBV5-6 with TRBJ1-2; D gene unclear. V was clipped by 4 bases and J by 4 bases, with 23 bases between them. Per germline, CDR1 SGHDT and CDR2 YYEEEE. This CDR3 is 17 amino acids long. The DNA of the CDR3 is TGTGCCAGCAGCGGGATGTCACGGAGGTGGATCGGCTATGGCTACACCTTC. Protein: CASSGMSRRWIGYGYTF.

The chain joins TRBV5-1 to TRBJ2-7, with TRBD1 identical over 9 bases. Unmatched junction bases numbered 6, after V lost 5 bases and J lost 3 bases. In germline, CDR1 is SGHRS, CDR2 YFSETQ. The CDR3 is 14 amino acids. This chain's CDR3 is CASRDGTGFYEQYF. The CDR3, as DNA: TGCGCCAGCAGGGACGGGACAGGGTTCTACGAGCAGTACTTC.

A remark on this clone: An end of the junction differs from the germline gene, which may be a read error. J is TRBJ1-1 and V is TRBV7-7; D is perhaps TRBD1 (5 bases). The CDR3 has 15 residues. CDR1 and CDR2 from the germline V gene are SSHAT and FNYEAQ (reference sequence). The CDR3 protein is CASSSQPTANTEAFF. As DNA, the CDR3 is TGTGCTAGCAGCTCCCAACCGACAGCGAACACTGAAGCTTTCTTT.

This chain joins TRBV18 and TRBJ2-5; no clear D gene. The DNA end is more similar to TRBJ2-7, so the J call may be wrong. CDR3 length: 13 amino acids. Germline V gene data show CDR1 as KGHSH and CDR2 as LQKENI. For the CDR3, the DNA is TGTGCCAGCTCACCCAAGATGGACTACGAGCAGTACTTC. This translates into CASSPKMDYEQYF.

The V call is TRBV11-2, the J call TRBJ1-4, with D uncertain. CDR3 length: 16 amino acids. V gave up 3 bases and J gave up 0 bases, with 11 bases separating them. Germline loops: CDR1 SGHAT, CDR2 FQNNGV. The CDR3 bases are TGTGCCAGCAGCTTGAGGCAGGCCGCAACTAATGAAAAACTGTTTTTT. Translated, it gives CASSLRQAATNEKLFF. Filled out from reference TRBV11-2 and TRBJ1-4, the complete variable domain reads EAGVAQSPRYKIIEKRQSVAFWCNPISGHATLYWYQQILGQGPKLLIQFQNNGVVDDSQLPKDRFSAERLKGVDSTLKIQPAKLEDSAVYLCASSLRQAATNEKLFFGSGTQLSVL.